This T cell receptor (beta chain) was observed in a study of shared clonotypes between healthy human individuals. Study-level background: CD4 naive and memory got three plates each, CD8 naive two, CD8 memory one. Whole-study findings and limits: Specimens sampled were limited to blood, with tissue repertoires likely differing.

The protocol was immunoSEQ multiplex PCR, while the TCRdb copy is restricted to in-frame clones and leaves out a portion. Among under 1,900,000 clones, around 98.5% were seen once, and the ten largest hold approximately 0.4%. Regarding this clone: The target antigen is unknown.

This TCR was sampled from a man under 40 in good health. Sequencing was performed on naive CD4+ T cells sorted from blood. Subset in this sample: CD45RA+ positively selected.

The CDR3 loop reads CASSFNSGGGQYF. CDR3 nucleotide sequence: TGTGCCAGCAGCTTCAACTCCGGGGGCGGGCAGTATTTT. The chain couples TRBV11-2 to TRBJ2-3; D assignment may be TRBD1 or TRBD2 (6 bases each). In germline, CDR1 is SGHAT, CDR2 FQNNGV. The CDR3 covers 13 residues. The V and J ends lost 3 bases and 11 bases respectively, with 15 bases between them.